Following are 17 T cell receptor beta chains from one sample sequenced in a study of T cell responses to AZD1222 COVID-19 vaccine. TCRdb's table, derived via immunoSEQ multiplex PCR, lists solely in-frame clones and lacks some. The sample shows around 140,000 clones, about nine tenths of them seen only once. Sequenced material: peripheral blood, taken 28 days after the second AZD1222 dose. These receptors came from an adult who received the AZD1222 COVID-19 vaccine.

The rearrangement uses TRBV5-4 and TRBJ2-3, with TRBD2 matching over 9 bases. CDR3 size: 15 residues. Germline V gene sequence: CDR1 SGHNT, CDR2 YYREEE (reference sequence). V lost 2 bases to trimming and J lost 5 bases; unmatched junction nucleotides: 6. The CDR3 coding sequence is TGTGCCAGCAGCTTTCCAGCGGGGGGAGGAGATACGCAGTATTTT. Translating it yields CASSFPAGGGDTQYF.

In its sample, this clone was seen a few times. The chain couples TRBV4-3 to TRBJ2-3, with 7 bases fitting TRBD2. The length of the CDR3 is 16 residues. Unmatched junction bases numbered 7, after V lost 4 bases and J lost 0 bases. Germline V gene data show CDR1 as LGHNA and CDR2 as YSLEER. The CDR3 loop is CASSPGLDLSTDTQYF. CDR3 nucleotide sequence: TGCGCCAGCAGCCCTGGACTAGACCTTAGCACAGATACGCAGTATTTT.

The chain uses TRBV27 and TRBJ2-6, with a tentative D call TRBD1 (6 bases). CDR1 and CDR2 (germline): MNHEY, SMNVEV (reference sequence). Deletions cut 6 bases from V and 3 bases from J, with 18 bases between. CDR3 size: 17 residues. Written as DNA, the CDR3 is TGTGCCAGCAGAACTTTCAGGGGTCGAAGTGGGGCCAACGTCCTGACTTTC. Translating gives CASRTFRGRSGANVLTF.

This clone was observed once. The chain has TRBV19 and TRBJ2-7; 9 bases are shared with TRBD1. Per germline, CDR1 LNHDA and CDR2 SQIVND (reference sequence). The V and J ends lost 2 bases and 3 bases, in that order; junction bases with no gene match: 5. The CDR3 loop spans 15 amino acids. Written as DNA, the CDR3 is TGTGCCAGTAGTATAACGACAGGGGGTGTCTACGAGCAGTACTTC. Its protein is CASSITTGGVYEQYF.

J is TRBJ2-6 and V is TRBV19; D uncertain. This CDR3 comprises 19 residues. Germline values: CDR1 LNHDA, CDR2 SQIVND (reference sequence). V was shortened by 1 base and J by 0 bases, with 16 bases between the two germline ends. DNA for the CDR3: TGTGCCAGTAGTATAGGCAGTGTGACTCTTAGCTCTGGGGCCAACGTCCTGACTTTC. Encoded protein: CASSIGSVTLSSGANVLTF. Together with reference TRBV19 and TRBJ2-6, the CDR3 gives the full variable domain: DGGITQSPKYLFRKEGQNVTLSCEQNLNHDAMYWYRQDPGQGLRLIYYSQIVNDFQKGDIAEGYSVSREKKESFPLTVTSAQKNPTAFYLCASSIGSVTLSSGANVLTFGAGSRLTVL.

The rearrangement joins TRBV5-1 to TRBJ1-4; 9 nucleotides line up with TRBD1. With 2 bases clipped from V and 1 base from J, the junction kept 9 bases outside the gene matches. In germline, CDR1 is SGHRS, CDR2 YFSETQ. The CDR3 length is 18 residues. The CDR3 is CASSFTGQGHKTNEKLFF. The CDR3 region has the DNA TGCGCCAGCAGCTTCACAGGACAGGGGCACAAAACTAATGAAAAACTGTTTTTT.

This clone was observed a single time. This chain joins TRBV19 and TRBJ2-5, with a tentative D call TRBD2 (6 bases). This CDR3 is 16 amino acids long. Trimming cost V 5 bases and J 5 bases, with 21 bases left between them. Germline V lookup: CDR1 LNHDA, CDR2 SQIVND (reference sequence). DNA of the CDR3: TGTGCCAGTAGTCCCCAGTGGAGCGGAGGGCGGGAGACCCAGTACTTC. Protein product: CASSPQWSGGRETQYF.

The CDR3 reads CASSFSILINYGYTF. The CDR3 DNA follows: TGTGCCAGCAGTTTCTCTATACTGATAAACTATGGCTACACCTTC. The gene calls are TRBV6-2 or TRBV6-3 and TRBJ1-2, with D hard to call. The length of the CDR3 is 15 residues. V was pared by 4 bases and J by 2 bases, with 14 bases between. The germline V gene has CDR1 MNHEY and CDR2 SVGEGT.

V usage is TRBV5-1 and J usage is TRBJ1-2; D not certain. V lost 1 base and J 0 bases, leaving 10 bases between the germline ends. The CDR3 runs to 15 residues. Germline V gene sequence: CDR1 SGHRS, CDR2 YFSETQ. CDR3: CASSLFAGANYGYTF. DNA of the CDR3: TGCGCCAGCAGCTTGTTTGCCGGAGCTAACTATGGCTACACCTTC. The complete variable domain, with remaining parts taken from reference TRBV5-1 and TRBJ1-2, reads KAGVTQTPRYLIKTRGQQVTLSCSPISGHRSVSWYQQTPGQGLQFLFEYFSETQRNKGNFPGRFSGRQFSNSRSEMNVSTLELGDSALYLCASSLFAGANYGYTFGSGTRLTVV.

J is TRBJ2-7 and V is TRBV24-1; D tentatively reads TRBD1 or TRBD2 (5 bases each). The CDR3 is 16 residues long. Trimming cost V 4 bases and J 7 bases, with 22 bases left between them. From germline, CDR1 is KGHDR and CDR2 SFDVKD. Here the CDR3 DNA reads TGTGCCACCAGTGACTCAGGACATACCACCTCGGGGGAGCAGTACTTC. Its protein product is CATSDSGHTTSGEQYF.

This chain joins TRBV20-1 and TRBJ2-1; D unclear. The CDR3 length is 14 residues. The V gene lost 3 bases and the J gene lost 10 bases, with 19 bases spanning the gap. From germline, CDR1 is DFQATT and CDR2 SNEGSKA (reference sequence). Here the CDR3 reads CSASSSGMMREQFF. CDR3 DNA: TGCAGTGCTAGTAGCTCGGGCATGATGCGAGAGCAGTTCTTC.

The chain uses TRBV4-1 and TRBJ1-1; D might be TRBD1 (6 bases). This CDR3 is built from 14 residues. CDR1 is MGHRA and CDR2 is YSYEKL in the germline V gene. Trimming pared 2 bases from V and 2 bases from J, leaving 9 bases between. DNA of the CDR3: TGCGCCAGCAGCCAACAGGGGACAAACACTGAAGCTTTCTTT. Its protein is CASSQQGTNTEAFF.

This chain links TRBV19 with TRBJ2-7; either TRBD1 or TRBD2 may fit D (5 bases each). V was trimmed by 1 base and J by 0 bases, leaving 13 bases between them. Germline V gene lookup returns CDR1 LNHDA and CDR2 SQIVND (reference sequence). The CDR3 loop spans 16 amino acids. The CDR3 region has the DNA TGTGCCAGTAGTATAGTCGGGACGGGCTACTCCTACGAGCAGTACTTC. Encoded protein: CASSIVGTGYSYEQYF.

The chain links TRBV2 to TRBJ1-1; maybe TRBD1 (6 bases). Germline V CDR1 and CDR2: SNHLY, FYNNEI. The germline V and J ends were trimmed by 5 bases and 2 bases, with 12 bases remaining between them. There are 14 residues in the CDR3. The CDR3 sequence: CASSRGGINTEAFF. The CDR3 DNA reads TGTGCCAGCAGTAGAGGGGGGATTAACACTGAAGCTTTCTTT.

This clone has just a few counts. This sequence joins TRBV4-2 and TRBJ1-1, with 7 nucleotides matching TRBD1. From germline, CDR1 is LGHNA and CDR2 YNFKEQ. V shed 6 bases, J shed 6 bases, and the junction held 4 bases outside the gene matches. The CDR3 is 12 residues long. The CDR3 nucleotides read TGTGCCAGCAGTCCGACAGGGCCTGAAGCTTTCTTT. Translated, it gives CASSPTGPEAFF.

The chain carries TRBV25-1 and TRBJ2-3, with D possibly TRBD2 on 7 matching bases. Trimming cost V 1 base and J 5 bases, with 10 bases left between them. Germline V lookup: CDR1 MGHDK, CDR2 SYGVNS. The CDR3 length is 14 residues. The CDR3 reads CASSEWGGLDTQYF. The CDR3 DNA follows: TGTGCCAGCAGTGAATGGGGGGGCCTAGATACGCAGTATTTT.

The rearrangement uses TRBV19 and TRBJ2-3; 7 bases line up with TRBD1. CDR3 length: 13 amino acids. Trimming took 11 bases from V and 1 from J; bases not matched to a gene: 6. Germline V CDR1 and CDR2: LNHDA, SQIVND (reference sequence). CDR3 residues: CAVGQAGTDTQYF. DNA of the CDR3: TGTGCCGTAGGACAGGCGGGCACAGATACGCAGTATTTT. Looking up the rest from reference TRBV19 and TRBJ2-3 gives the full variable domain: DGGITQSPKYLFRKEGQNVTLSCEQNLNHDAMYWYRQDPGQGLRLIYYSQIVNDFQKGDIAEGYSVSREKKESFPLTVTSAQKNPTAFYLCAVGQAGTDTQYFGPGTRLTVL.